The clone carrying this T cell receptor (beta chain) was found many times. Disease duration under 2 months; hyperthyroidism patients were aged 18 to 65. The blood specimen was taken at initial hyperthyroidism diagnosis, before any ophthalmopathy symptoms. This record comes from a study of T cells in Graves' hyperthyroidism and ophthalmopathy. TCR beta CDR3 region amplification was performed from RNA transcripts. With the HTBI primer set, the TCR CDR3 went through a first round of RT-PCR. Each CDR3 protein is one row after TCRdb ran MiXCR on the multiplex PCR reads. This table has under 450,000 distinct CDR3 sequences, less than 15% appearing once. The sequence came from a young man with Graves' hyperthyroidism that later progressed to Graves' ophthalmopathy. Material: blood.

In nucleotides, the CDR3 is TGTGCCAGCAGCTTAGGGGGGGCGCGCGACGAGCAGTACTTC. This encodes CASSLGGARDEQYF. The chain carries TRBV7-9 and TRBJ2-7, with D possibly being TRBD1 or TRBD2 (6 bases each). This CDR3 region has 14 residues. Germline-derived CDR1 and CDR2 are SEHNR and FQNEAQ (reference sequence). V was cut by 1 base and J by 5 bases, with 12 bases left in between.